This TCR beta chain was captured by sequencing in a study of cytomegalovirus exposure and HLA in healthy donors. The CDR3 sequence is 13 residues long. The V segment lost 6 bases and the J segment 8 bases; nucleotides outside the gene matches: 3. Germline-derived CDR1 and CDR2 are MGHDK and SYGVNS. The PCR had 60 Vbeta and 13 Jbeta primers. The assay was immunoSEQ multiplex PCR, and TCRdb's table has in-frame clones only and misses some. The data show about 200,000 clones, 82% seen once. The receptor was isolated from a boy between 2 and 15 years old in good health and CMV-seronegative. Specimen: PBMCs. V gene TRBV25-1 combines with J gene TRBJ2-2; 10 bases align to TRBD1. CDR3 loop: CASRGQGKGELFF. The CDR3 DNA follows: TGTGCCAGCAGGGGACAGGGGAAGGGGGAGCTGTTTTTT.